The clone carrying this T cell receptor beta chain occurred once. The antigen remains unidentified. The method was immunoSEQ multiplex PCR; TCRdb's version includes in-frame clones alone and lacks a portion of them. The table records more than 550,000 clones, around 77% of them present only once. The data were obtained in a study of shared clonotypes between healthy human individuals. As for the study in general: Donors, aged 18 to 49, were a couple of women and a few men. Every donor yielded three CD4 naive, three CD4 memory, two CD8 naive and one CD8 memory plate. Study-level results: Sequencing depth was predicted to influence how clonotypes are shared among donors.

Looked up from germline, CDR1 is SGHDT and CDR2 is YYEEEE. The CDR3 runs to 15 residues. V gave up 4 bases and J gave up 4 bases, with 14 bases separating them. Adult Caucasians living in Nashville, Tennessee made up all of the donors. The chain has TRBV5-6 and TRBJ2-2, with a tentative D call TRBD2 (6 bases). The sequencing input was memory CD4+ T cells sorted from blood. Subset in this sample: CD45RA-negative fraction. The sequence derives from a woman aged 25 to 39 in good health. The CDR3 region is CASSATRSSTGELFF. CDR3 bases: TGTGCCAGCAGCGCGACTAGATCAAGCACCGGGGAGCTGTTTTTT.